This T cell receptor (beta chain) was profiled in a study of T cell responses to AZD1222 COVID-19 vaccine. The table came from immunoSEQ multiplex PCR; TCRdb's copy has only in-frame clones and leaves some out. The sample yields 100,000 to 150,000 clones, more than 70% seen once. Trimming cost V 4 bases and J 5 bases, with 5 bases left between them. This CDR3 has 11 amino acids. The germline V gene has CDR1 SGHDT and CDR2 YYEEEE. The chain joins TRBV5-6 to TRBJ2-3; D is uncertain. The source is an adult in good health. The source material was peripheral blood, sampled on day 0 of AZD1222 vaccination. The CDR3 region has the DNA TGTGCCAGCAGCGTAGTAGATACGCAGTATTTT. Its protein product is CASSVVDTQYF.